Listed below are T cell receptor beta chains from one sample, sequenced in a study of T-cell reconstitution after alpha-beta-depleted transplantation in children. TCRdb redid the calling of the PCR reads with MiXCR, one entry per CDR3 protein. The sample consists of approximately 97,000 distinct CDR3 sequences, approximately 8% of them appearing once. The source was PBMCs, collected before TCRalphabeta/CD19-depleted stem cell transplant. These receptor sequences come from a boy between 2 and 10 years old with acute lymphoblastic leukemia, due to receive a stem cell transplant. Each CDR3 is given with its conserved first and last residue. The order of the fields is D gene, clone size, V gene, J gene, CDR3 protein, CDR3 DNA. The D gene is left open where the match is weak. Not all rows give a size; the values are once, few, many and, for expanded clones, a class.

d_gene: .
abundance: few
v_gene: TRBV29-1
j_gene: TRBJ2-7
CDR3aa: CSAGVDEQYF
CDR3nt: TGCAGCGCCGGGGTTGACGAGCAGTACTTC

d_gene: TRBD1
abundance: medium-sized
v_gene: TRBV25-1
j_gene: TRBJ2-1
CDR3aa: CASSVDRGQSYNEQFF
CDR3nt: TGTGCCAGCAGTGTCGACAGGGGGCAATCCTACAATGAGCAGTTCTTC

d_gene: .
abundance: .
v_gene: TRBV6-5
j_gene: TRBJ2-1
CDR3aa: CASSYPLGGGVYEQFF
CDR3nt: TGTGCCAGCAGTTACCCTCTAGGGGGGGGCGTCTATGAGCAGTTCTTC

d_gene: TRBD1
abundance: .
v_gene: TRBV4-2
j_gene: TRBJ1-1
CDR3aa: CASSKPGTGLPEAFF
CDR3nt: TGTGCCAGCAGCAAACCAGGGACAGGGCTACCTGAAGCTTTCTTT

d_gene: .
abundance: many
v_gene: TRBV27
j_gene: TRBJ1-1
CDR3aa: CASSVTLNTEAFF
CDR3nt: TGTGCCAGCAGCGTAACTTTGAACACTGAAGCTTTCTTT

d_gene: .
abundance: .
v_gene: TRBV20-1
j_gene: TRBJ1-5
CDR3aa: CSVSGQPQDF
CDR3nt: TGCAGTGTCAGCGGCCAGCCCCAGGATTTT

d_gene: .
abundance: many
v_gene: TRBV6-1
j_gene: TRBJ2-3
CDR3aa: CASSEDYRVTDTQYF
CDR3nt: TGTGCCAGCAGTGAAGATTACAGGGTCACAGATACGCAGTATTTT

d_gene: TRBD1
abundance: many
v_gene: TRBV20-1
j_gene: TRBJ2-7
CDR3aa: CSARGESGTGSYEQYF
CDR3nt: TGCAGTGCTAGAGGAGAATCCGGGACAGGTTCCTACGAGCAGTACTTC

d_gene: .
abundance: .
v_gene: TRBV20-1
j_gene: TRBJ1-1
CDR3aa: CSAGGRQNTEAFF
CDR3nt: TGCAGTGCTGGGGGACGGCAGAACACTGAAGCTTTCTTT

d_gene: .
abundance: many
v_gene: TRBV3-1
j_gene: TRBJ2-1
CDR3aa: CASSQGESSYNEQFF
CDR3nt: TGTGCCAGCAGCCAAGGGGAGAGCTCCTACAATGAGCAGTTCTTC

d_gene: .
abundance: many
v_gene: TRBV3-1
j_gene: TRBJ1-2
CDR3aa: CASTDNGLPDGYTF
CDR3nt: TGTGCCAGCACCGATAATGGACTCCCGGATGGCTACACCTTC

d_gene: TRBD1
abundance: .
v_gene: TRBV6-1
j_gene: TRBJ1-2
CDR3aa: CASSTPGQGGGYGYTF
CDR3nt: TGTGCCAGCAGTACACCGGGGCAGGGGGGGGGCTATGGCTACACCTTC

d_gene: .
abundance: many
v_gene: TRBV2
j_gene: TRBJ1-1
CDR3aa: CASREESSGAFF
CDR3nt: TGTGCCAGCAGGGAGGAGTCGTCGGGAGCTTTCTTT

d_gene: TRBD2
abundance: .
v_gene: TRBV9
j_gene: TRBJ2-3
CDR3aa: CASSLSGATDTQYF
CDR3nt: TGTGCCAGCAGCCTTAGCGGGGCCACAGATACGCAGTATTTT

d_gene: .
abundance: .
v_gene: TRBV12-3/TRBV12-4
j_gene: TRBJ1-1
CDR3aa: CASSFGPGTEAFF
CDR3nt: TGTGCCAGCAGTTTCGGCCCGGGCACCGAAGCTTTCTTT

d_gene: .
abundance: .
v_gene: TRBV6-1
j_gene: TRBJ1-1
CDR3aa: CAVLRDRLTEAFF
CDR3nt: TGTGCCGTCCTGCGGGACCGCTTGACTGAAGCTTTCTTT

d_gene: .
abundance: many
v_gene: TRBV5-1
j_gene: TRBJ2-3
CDR3aa: CASGSRPGTPNHF
CDR3nt: TGCGCCAGCGGATCTCGCCCCGGGACTCCGAACCATTTT

d_gene: .
abundance: .
v_gene: TRBV25-1
j_gene: TRBJ1-2
CDR3aa: CASSEWAGPYGYTF
CDR3nt: TGTGCCAGCAGTGAATGGGCAGGCCCCTATGGCTACACCTTC

d_gene: .
abundance: .
v_gene: TRBV20-1
j_gene: TRBJ2-3
CDR3aa: CSASEGWVRTDTQYF
CDR3nt: TGCAGTGCCTCGGAGGGGTGGGTTCGCACAGATACGCAGTATTTT

d_gene: TRBD1
abundance: few
v_gene: TRBV4-3
j_gene: TRBJ1-2
CDR3aa: CASSQDVTGTDYGYTF
CDR3nt: TGCGCCAGCAGCCAAGACGTCACCGGGACAGACTATGGCTACACCTTC

d_gene: TRBD2
abundance: .
v_gene: TRBV7-2
j_gene: TRBJ2-3
CDR3aa: CASSLVRGGDTQYF
CDR3nt: TGTGCCAGCAGCTTAGTACGGGGGGGAGATACGCAGTATTTT

d_gene: .
abundance: many
v_gene: TRBV12-3/TRBV12-4
j_gene: TRBJ2-7
CDR3aa: CASRNFGQSSYEQYF
CDR3nt: TGTGCCAGCAGAAACTTCGGACAGAGCTCCTACGAGCAGTACTTC

d_gene: .
abundance: once
v_gene: TRBV2
j_gene: TRBJ2-2
CDR3aa: CASRELWGSTGELFF
CDR3nt: TGTGCCAGCAGGGAGCTTTGGGGGTCCACCGGGGAGCTGTTTTTT

d_gene: TRBD2
abundance: many
v_gene: TRBV5-1
j_gene: TRBJ2-7
CDR3aa: CASSLEASGGREQYF
CDR3nt: TGCGCCAGCAGCTTGGAGGCTAGCGGGGGACGCGAGCAGTACTTC

d_gene: TRBD1
abundance: .
v_gene: TRBV7-8
j_gene: TRBJ1-5
CDR3aa: CASSPGQGTKPQHF
CDR3nt: TGTGCCAGCAGCCCTGGACAGGGGACAAAACCCCAGCATTTT

d_gene: .
abundance: few
v_gene: TRBV6-1
j_gene: TRBJ1-1
CDR3aa: CASRPHWVDTEAFF
CDR3nt: TGTGCCAGCAGGCCCCACTGGGTGGACACTGAAGCTTTCTTT

d_gene: .
abundance: few
v_gene: TRBV11-1
j_gene: TRBJ2-2
CDR3aa: CASSPDVYGGTNTGELFF
CDR3nt: TGTGCCAGCAGCCCGGACGTGTACGGAGGGACGAACACCGGGGAGCTGTTTTTT

d_gene: TRBD2
abundance: .
v_gene: TRBV20-1
j_gene: TRBJ2-4
CDR3aa: CSQWGGGPKNIQYF
CDR3nt: TGCAGCCAGTGGGGCGGGGGGCCCAAAAACATTCAGTACTTC

d_gene: .
abundance: .
v_gene: TRBV12-3/TRBV12-4
j_gene: TRBJ1-3
CDR3aa: CASSLAFDAGGNTIYF
CDR3nt: TGTGCCAGCAGTCTTGCGTTCGACGCAGGAGGAAACACCATATATTTT

d_gene: .
abundance: many
v_gene: TRBV7-6
j_gene: TRBJ2-2
CDR3aa: CASSLILGELFF
CDR3nt: TGTGCCAGCAGCTTAATACTGGGGGAGCTGTTTTTT

d_gene: TRBD1
abundance: few
v_gene: TRBV7-9
j_gene: TRBJ2-5
CDR3aa: CASSPDRGQRVAQYF
CDR3nt: TGTGCCAGCAGCCCGGACAGGGGGCAGCGGGTGGCCCAGTACTTC

d_gene: TRBD2
abundance: many
v_gene: TRBV20-1
j_gene: TRBJ2-1
CDR3aa: CSARGLADLNEQFF
CDR3nt: TGCAGTGCTCGGGGACTAGCGGATCTCAATGAGCAGTTCTTC

d_gene: .
abundance: few
v_gene: TRBV20-1
j_gene: TRBJ1-3
CDR3aa: CSARDIQGAGNTIYF
CDR3nt: TGCAGTGCTAGAGACATACAGGGAGCCGGAAACACCATATATTTT

d_gene: .
abundance: many
v_gene: TRBV5-1
j_gene: TRBJ2-3
CDR3aa: CASSLGASGTDTQYF
CDR3nt: TGCGCCAGCAGCTTGGGTGCTTCGGGGACAGATACGCAGTATTTT

d_gene: .
abundance: few
v_gene: TRBV7-2
j_gene: TRBJ1-4
CDR3aa: CASSSLHSTANEKLFF
CDR3nt: TGTGCCAGCAGCTCCCTACACTCGACCGCTAATGAAAAACTGTTTTTT

d_gene: TRBD2
abundance: .
v_gene: TRBV7-8
j_gene: TRBJ2-1
CDR3aa: CASTPAGGVVDNEQFF
CDR3nt: TGTGCCAGCACCCCAGCCGGGGGGGTGGTTGACAATGAGCAGTTCTTC

d_gene: .
abundance: few
v_gene: TRBV5-1
j_gene: TRBJ1-1
CDR3aa: CASSPPGGSREAFF
CDR3nt: TGCGCCAGCAGCCCCCCAGGAGGGTCCAGAGAAGCTTTCTTT

d_gene: .
abundance: many
v_gene: TRBV3-1
j_gene: TRBJ1-1
CDR3aa: CASSPFGTVNTEAFF
CDR3nt: TGTGCCAGCAGCCCTTTCGGGACGGTAAACACTGAAGCTTTCTTT

d_gene: .
abundance: many
v_gene: TRBV3-1
j_gene: TRBJ2-3
CDR3aa: CASSHPGPTDTQYF
CDR3nt: TGTGCCAGCAGCCACCCTGGGCCCACAGATACGCAGTATTTT

d_gene: .
abundance: many
v_gene: TRBV3-1
j_gene: TRBJ2-2
CDR3aa: CASSRVGELFF
CDR3nt: TGTGCCAGCAGCCGAGTAGGGGAGCTGTTTTTT

d_gene: .
abundance: many
v_gene: TRBV27
j_gene: TRBJ1-2
CDR3aa: CASSPRLNYGYTF
CDR3nt: TGTGCCAGCAGCCCTCGGCTTAACTATGGCTACACCTTC

d_gene: TRBD1
abundance: many
v_gene: TRBV5-1
j_gene: TRBJ2-7
CDR3aa: CASSHGTGFDEQYF
CDR3nt: TGCGCCAGCAGCCACGGGACAGGGTTCGACGAGCAGTACTTC

d_gene: TRBD1
abundance: few
v_gene: TRBV6-1
j_gene: TRBJ1-1
CDR3aa: CASSATGGDEAFF
CDR3nt: TGTGCCAGCAGTGCCACAGGGGGCGATGAAGCTTTCTTT

d_gene: .
abundance: many
v_gene: TRBV11-2
j_gene: TRBJ2-1
CDR3aa: CASSLDLRTSSYNEQFF
CDR3nt: TGTGCCAGCAGCTTAGATTTACGGACCAGCTCCTACAATGAGCAGTTCTTC

d_gene: .
abundance: few
v_gene: TRBV5-6
j_gene: TRBJ2-5
CDR3aa: CASNGETQYF
CDR3nt: TGTGCCAGCAACGGAGAGACCCAGTACTTC

d_gene: TRBD1
abundance: .
v_gene: TRBV7-2
j_gene: TRBJ1-6
CDR3aa: CASSLVGDRGSPLHF
CDR3nt: TGTGCCAGCAGCTTAGTCGGGGACAGGGGTTCACCCCTCCACTTT

d_gene: .
abundance: many
v_gene: TRBV6-1
j_gene: TRBJ1-1
CDR3aa: CASSGGGTTEAFF
CDR3nt: TGTGCCAGCAGTGGTGGGGGTACCACTGAAGCTTTCTTT

d_gene: .
abundance: many
v_gene: TRBV7-9
j_gene: TRBJ1-1
CDR3aa: CASSPITEAFF
CDR3nt: TGTGCCAGCAGCCCTATCACTGAAGCTTTCTTT

d_gene: .
abundance: .
v_gene: TRBV6-5
j_gene: TRBJ2-7
CDR3aa: CASSYRAYSYEQYF
CDR3nt: TGTGCCAGCAGTTACAGGGCTTACTCCTACGAGCAGTACTTC